This T cell receptor beta chain was observed in a study of Ad26.COV2.S vaccination and SARS-CoV-2 variants. Study-wide points: Vaccine recipients had higher spike-specific TCR breadth than placebo recipients.

Data came from immunoSEQ multiplex PCR; TCRdb stores just in-frame clones and leaves some out. Here the sample spans 500,000 or so clones, around 88% being singletons. As for treatment: around 19 received Ad26.COV2.S at low or high dose, single or two shots; about five received placebo; per-sample allocation not given. Sampling was performed 63 days after the first vaccine or placebo injection. An 18-55-year-old adult in Boston served as donor. Remarks on this clone: Its antigen is unknown.

J lost 1 base, V lost 4 bases, and 11 bases had no gene match. The CDR3 covers 17 residues. The germline gives CDR1 KGHSH, CDR2 LQKENI. The chain is built from TRBV18 and TRBJ2-5, with 8 bases matching TRBD1. The clonotype was recovered from a person aged 18-60 years who received the Ad26.COV2.S COVID-19 vaccine or a placebo. The specimen comprised peripheral blood, sampled in a trial of Ad26.COV2.S vaccine versus placebo. The chain's CDR3 is CASSLFTQGAVQETQYF. In nucleotides, the CDR3 is TGTGCCAGCTCACTTTTCACCCAGGGGGCCGTCCAAGAGACCCAGTACTTC.